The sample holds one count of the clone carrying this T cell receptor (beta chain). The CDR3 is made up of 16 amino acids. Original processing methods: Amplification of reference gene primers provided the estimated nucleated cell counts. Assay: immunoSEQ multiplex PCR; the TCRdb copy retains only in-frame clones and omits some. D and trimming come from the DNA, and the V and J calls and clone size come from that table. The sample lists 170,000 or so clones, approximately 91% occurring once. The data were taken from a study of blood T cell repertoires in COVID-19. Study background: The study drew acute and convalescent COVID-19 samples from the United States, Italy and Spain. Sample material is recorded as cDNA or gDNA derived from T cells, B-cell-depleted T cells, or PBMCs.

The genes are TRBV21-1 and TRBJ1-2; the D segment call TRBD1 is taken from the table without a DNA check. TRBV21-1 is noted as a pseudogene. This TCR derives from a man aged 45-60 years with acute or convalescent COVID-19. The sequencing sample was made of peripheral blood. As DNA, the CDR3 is TGTGCCAGCAGCAAATTGGAGACAGGGGTGGTCTATGGCTACACCTTC. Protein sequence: CASSKLETGVVYGYTF.